This TCR beta chain was sequenced in a study of blood T cell repertoires in COVID-19. Background on the study: Samples came from the United States, Italy and Spain, spanning acute and convalescent COVID-19.

Sequencing used immunoSEQ multiplex PCR; TCRdb keeps in-frame clones, though not all of them. The sample lists fewer than 400,000 clones, over 70% occurring once. V shed 1 base and J shed 7 bases, with 5 bases lying between them. The CDR3 loop spans 12 amino acids. Either two negative PCRs, clearance, or symptom resolution qualified Cohort 3 donors as recovered. This sequence originates from a man between 25 and 39 years old who had recovered from COVID-19. What was sequenced was PBMCs or T cells enriched from blood (not recorded which). The chain employs TRBV12-3 or TRBV12-4 and TRBJ1-5; no definite D call. CDR3 protein: CASSLDRQPQHF. The CDR3, as DNA: TGTGCCAGCAGTTTAGACCGGCAGCCCCAGCATTTT.